This TCR beta chain came from a study of cytomegalovirus exposure and HLA in healthy donors. The CDR3 is 16 amino acids. Germline V gives CDR1 SGHRS, CDR2 YFSETQ. V shed 1 base and J 1 base; nucleotides not matched to a gene: 2. Use of 60 Vbeta and 13 Jbeta primers characterized the PCR. Assay: immunoSEQ multiplex PCR; the TCRdb copy retains only in-frame clones and omits some. The data contain approximately 160,000 clones, 84% of them singletons. This clone was found a few times. What it binds is not known. Study results and caveats: The authors confirmed in vitro that a few CMV-associated chains were specific for CMV antigens.

This chain joins TRBV5-1 and TRBJ2-2, with TRBD1 matching 9 bases. The sequencing sample was made of PBMCs. The TCR originated in a girl aged 10-17 years in good health and CMV-seropositive. CDR3 loop: CASSLRGQGNTGELFF. The CDR3 nucleotides read TGCGCCAGCAGCTTGAGGGGACAGGGGAACACCGGGGAGCTGTTTTTT.